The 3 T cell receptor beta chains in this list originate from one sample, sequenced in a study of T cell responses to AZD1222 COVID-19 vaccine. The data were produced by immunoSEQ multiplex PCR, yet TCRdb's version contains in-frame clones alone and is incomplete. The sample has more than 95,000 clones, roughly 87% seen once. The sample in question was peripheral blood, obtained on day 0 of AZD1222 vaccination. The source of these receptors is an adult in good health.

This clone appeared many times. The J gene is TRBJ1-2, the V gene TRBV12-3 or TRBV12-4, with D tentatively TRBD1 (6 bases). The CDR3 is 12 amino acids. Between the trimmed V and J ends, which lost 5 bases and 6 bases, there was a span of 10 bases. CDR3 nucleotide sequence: TGTGCCAGCAGTAGGACAGACAATGGCTACACCTTC. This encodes CASSRTDNGYTF.

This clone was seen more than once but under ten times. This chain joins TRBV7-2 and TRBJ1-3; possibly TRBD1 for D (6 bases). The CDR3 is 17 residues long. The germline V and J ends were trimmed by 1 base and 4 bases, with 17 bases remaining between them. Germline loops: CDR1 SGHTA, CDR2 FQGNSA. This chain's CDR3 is CASSLGPYGGAGNTIYF. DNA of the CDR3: TGTGCCAGCAGCTTAGGGCCCTATGGGGGCGCCGGAAACACCATATATTTT.

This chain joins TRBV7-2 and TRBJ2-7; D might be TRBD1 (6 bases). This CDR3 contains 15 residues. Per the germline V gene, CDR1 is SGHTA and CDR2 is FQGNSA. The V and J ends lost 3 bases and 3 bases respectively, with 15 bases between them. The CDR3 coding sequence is TGTGCCAGCAGCTTCAGGGGACAATGGGGCTACGAGCAGTACTTC. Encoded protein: CASSFRGQWGYEQYF.